This TCR beta chain is drawn from a study of cytomegalovirus exposure and HLA in healthy donors. Germline loops: CDR1 MNHEY, CDR2 SVGAGI. V lost 5 bases to trimming and J lost 6 bases; unmatched junction nucleotides: 10. This CDR3 region has 15 residues. The PCR made use of 60 Vbeta and 13 Jbeta primers. In the original analysis: Later work found 65 million to 85 million unique TCR beta chains, with 9.5 million to 12 million shared. The table came from immunoSEQ multiplex PCR; TCRdb's copy has only in-frame clones and leaves some out. V and J calls and clone size come straight from that table; D and trimming were deduced from the DNA. This table has around 100,000 clones, over 60% appearing once.

This rearrangement joins TRBV6-5 to TRBJ2-7, with 10 bases that match TRBD2. The sequence derives from a man aged 25 to 40 in good health and CMV-seronegative. What was sequenced was PBMCs. The CDR3: CASSDLTSGPPEQYF. In DNA form, the CDR3 reads TGTGCCAGCAGTGACTTGACTAGCGGGCCCCCCGAGCAGTACTTC.